This TCR beta chain was retrieved from a study of T cell repertoires in cytomegalovirus infection. About the study: The public TCR beta signatures pointed to both CMV infection and matching HLA type. Notes on the study in general: HLA-C-restricted CMV-specific TCR beta clonotypes were dominant in the ex vivo response. Identification of carriers of CMV plus the relevant HLA was performed using cumulative public TCR beta family frequency.

Only a few counts were recorded for this clonotype. Its antigen is currently unknown. A single record per CDR3 protein comes from TCRdb applying MiXCR to the reads. The sample has hundreds of thousands of distinct CDR3 sequences, under 25% seen once. The CDR3 has 12 residues. Germline V CDR1 and CDR2: SGHVS, FQNEAQ. V was shortened by 5 bases and J by 0 bases, with 5 bases between the two germline ends. The chain has TRBV7-8 and TRBJ2-7; D uncertain. Sequenced input: CD8+ T cells from PBMCs. The sequence was obtained from a human donor in good health (CMV status not recorded). Some clones in this sample may be carry-over from other donors' samples. In DNA form, the CDR3 reads TGTGCCAGCAGCGCTAGCTCCTACGAGCAGTACTTC. It yields the protein CASSASSYEQYF.